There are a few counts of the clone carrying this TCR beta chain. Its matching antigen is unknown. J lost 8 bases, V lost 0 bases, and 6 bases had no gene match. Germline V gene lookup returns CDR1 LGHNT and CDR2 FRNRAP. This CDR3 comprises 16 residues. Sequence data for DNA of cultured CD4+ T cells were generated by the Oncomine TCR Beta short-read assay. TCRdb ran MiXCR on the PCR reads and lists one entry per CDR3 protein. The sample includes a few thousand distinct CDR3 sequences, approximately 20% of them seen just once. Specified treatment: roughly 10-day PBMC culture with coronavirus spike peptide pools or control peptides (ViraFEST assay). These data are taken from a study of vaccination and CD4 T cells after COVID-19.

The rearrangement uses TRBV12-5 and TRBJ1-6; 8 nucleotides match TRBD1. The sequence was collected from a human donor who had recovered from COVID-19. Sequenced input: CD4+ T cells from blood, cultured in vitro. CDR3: CASGLVPGGKDSPLHF. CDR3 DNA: TGTGCTAGTGGTTTGGTACCAGGGGGCAAGGATTCACCCCTCCACTTT.